The 25 T cell receptor beta chains below all came from one sample that was sequenced in a study of blood T cell repertoires in COVID-19. Clones were read by immunoSEQ multiplex PCR, and TCRdb kept only the in-frame ones, dropping some. The sample includes 35,000 to 50,000 clones, 70% to 90% of them seen just once. Sequenced material: peripheral blood. The source of these receptors is a human donor in a cohort sampled during active COVID-19.

The chain links TRBV24-1 to TRBJ1-1; 9 bases fit TRBD1. Germline V gene data show CDR1 as KGHDR and CDR2 as SFDVKD. J lost 4 bases, V lost 5 bases, and 7 bases had no gene match. The CDR3 totals 15 residues. CDR3 loop: CATSGTGAPGTEAFF. As DNA, the CDR3 is TGTGCCACCAGTGGGACAGGGGCCCCAGGCACTGAAGCTTTCTTT.

This clone was seen a single time. The chain combines TRBV9 with TRBJ2-1, with 8 positions matching TRBD2. The CDR3 has 14 residues. Trimming cost V 9 bases and J 3 bases; bases outside gene matches: 8. Germline CDR1 is SGDLS and CDR2 is YYNGEE. The CDR3 bases are TGTGCCAAGGCGACTAGCGCCCTCTACAATGAGCAGTTCTTC. The encoded protein is CAKATSALYNEQFF.

This rearrangement joins TRBV6-5 to TRBJ2-1, with a possible D match to TRBD1 (5 bases). V lost 6 bases and J 3 bases, leaving 9 bases between the germline ends. Germline loops: CDR1 MNHEY, CDR2 SVGAGI. The CDR3 contains 13 residues. As DNA, the CDR3 is TGTGCCAGCAGCCCACAGGACTACAATGAGCAGTTCTTC. This encodes CASSPQDYNEQFF.

The chain employs TRBV29-1 and TRBJ2-3; TRBD2 aligns across 10 bases. Germline V CDR1 and CDR2: SQVTM, ANQGSEA. CDR3 length equals 13 residues. Trimming took 8 bases from V and 3 from J; bases not matched to a gene: 5. CDR3 protein: CSTLLAGTDTQYF. The CDR3 nucleotides are TGCAGCACTTTACTAGCGGGGACAGATACGCAGTATTTT.

The chain combines TRBV5-1 with TRBJ2-7, with a possible D match to TRBD1 (6 bases). Per the germline V gene, CDR1 is SGHRS and CDR2 is YFSETQ. Trimming cost V 5 bases and J 2 bases, with 14 bases left between them. The CDR3 has 14 amino acids. CDR3 DNA: TGCGCCAGCAGACCCACAGGGATGGCCTACGAGCAGTACTTC. Translation: CASRPTGMAYEQYF.

V is TRBV18 and J is TRBJ1-1; weak D call: TRBD1 (6 bases). Trimming cost V 0 bases and J 3 bases, with 14 bases left between them. Germline V CDR1 and CDR2: KGHSH, LQKENI. The CDR3 has 16 amino acids. The chain's CDR3 is CASSPPMTGGHTEAFF. In nucleotides, the CDR3 is TGTGCCAGCTCACCACCGATGACGGGGGGGCACACTGAAGCTTTCTTT.

The genes are TRBV3-1 (or the pseudogene TRBV3-2) and TRBJ2-1; 14 nucleotides align to TRBD2. J lost 6 bases, V lost 4 bases, and 5 bases had no gene match. The CDR3 has 16 residues. CDR1 is LGHDT and CDR2 is YNNKEL in the germline V gene (reference sequence). The CDR3 DNA is TGTGCCAGCAGCCTCGGGACTAGCGGGAGAGGCAATGAGCAGTTCTTC. Translating it yields CASSLGTSGRGNEQFF.

The chain is built from TRBV18 and TRBJ1-1, with 7 bases lining up with TRBD1. J lost 4 bases, V lost 5 bases, and 4 bases had no gene match. This CDR3 is 13 amino acids long. Germline assignment: CDR1 KGHSH and CDR2 LQKENI. The CDR3 loop reads CASSEGATTEAFF. CDR3 DNA sequence: TGTGCCAGCTCAGAGGGGGCGACCACTGAAGCTTTCTTT.

The rearrangement joins TRBV11-3 to TRBJ2-2; D perhaps matches TRBD2 (6 bases). The CDR3 is 15 amino acids. Between the trimmed V and J ends, which lost 4 bases and 7 bases, there was a span of 16 bases. Germline V gene sequence: CDR1 SGHNT, CDR2 YENEEA. CDR3 residues: CASSWDSGMGGELFF. The CDR3 nucleotides are TGTGCCAGCAGCTGGGACTCGGGTATGGGCGGGGAGCTGTTTTTT.

This sequence joins TRBV18 and TRBJ1-1; weak D call: TRBD1 (6 bases). CDR3 size: 16 residues. The germline V and J ends were trimmed by 6 bases and 1 base, with 18 bases remaining between them. Germline V gene data show CDR1 as KGHSH and CDR2 as LQKENI. The CDR3 DNA is TGTGCCAGCTCTCGTCCGAAAGGACAGACGAACACTGAAGCTTTCTTT. It encodes CASSRPKGQTNTEAFF.

The chain has TRBV5-1 and TRBJ1-4, with TRBD1 matching over 7 bases. Germline V gene data show CDR1 as SGHRS and CDR2 as YFSETQ. The CDR3 contains 14 residues. The junction had 6 bases not matched to a gene; V was cut back by 2 bases and J by 8 bases. CDR3 protein: CASSFEGAREKLFF. CDR3 sequence (DNA): TGCGCCAGCAGCTTCGAGGGGGCTCGGGAAAAACTGTTTTTT.

This clone has only a few counts. The chain is built from TRBV24-1 and TRBJ2-1, with TRBD1 matching 8 bases. This CDR3 has 16 amino acids. V trimming: 3 bases; J trimming: 4 bases; junction bases outside the gene matches: 7. The germline V gene has CDR1 KGHDR and CDR2 SFDVKD. The CDR3 protein is CATSDPDRGGYNEQFF. CDR3 nucleotides: TGTGCCACCAGTGATCCAGACAGGGGTGGTTACAATGAGCAGTTCTTC.

This chain joins TRBV6-5 and TRBJ2-2, with D unresolved. This CDR3 region has 13 residues. Germline CDR1 MNHEY, CDR2 SVGAGI. V gave up 7 bases and J gave up 2 bases, with 8 bases separating them. The CDR3: CASNPTNTGELFF. The CDR3 DNA is TGTGCCAGCAACCCAACAAACACCGGGGAGCTGTTTTTT.

The chain recombines TRBV2 with TRBJ1-6; D unresolved. V was shortened by 3 bases and J by 2 bases, with 5 bases between the two germline ends. The CDR3 spans 14 residues. CDR1 and CDR2 from the germline V gene are SNHLY and FYNNEI. CDR3 in amino acids: CASSDEPYNSPLHF. CDR3 in DNA: TGTGCCAGCAGTGACGAGCCCTATAATTCACCCCTCCACTTT.

This clone came up once. The V and J genes are TRBV6-1 and TRBJ1-5; D is undetermined. The CDR3 has 16 residues. The V end lost 2 bases, the J end lost 4 bases, and 15 bases lay between the germline ends. Germline CDR1 and CDR2: MNHNS and SASEGT. CDR3 residues: CASSESGGRSNQPQHF. In nucleotides, the CDR3 is TGTGCCAGCAGTGAATCCGGAGGGAGATCAAATCAGCCCCAGCATTTT.

The chain combines TRBV19 with TRBJ1-5; 9 bases fit TRBD1. The CDR3 runs to 15 residues. Germline V lookup: CDR1 LNHDA, CDR2 SQIVND (reference sequence). Trimming removed 7 bases from V and 9 bases from J; junction bases left unmatched: 13. This CDR3 reads CASNSGTGPSGPQHF. The CDR3 DNA follows: TGTGCCAGTAATTCCGGGACAGGGCCGTCTGGGCCCCAGCATTTT.

V and J are TRBV12-3 or TRBV12-4 and TRBJ2-7; TRBD2 matches 7 bases. V lost 5 bases and J lost 6; bases outside the gene matches: 4. This CDR3 has 12 residues. As DNA, the CDR3 is TGTGCCAGCAGTCCCTCGGGGGGCGAGCAGTACTTC. The encoded protein is CASSPSGGEQYF.

The rearrangement uses TRBV9 and TRBJ1-2, with 9 bases that match TRBD1. Germline V gene lookup returns CDR1 SGDLS and CDR2 YYNGEE. V lost 6 bases and J lost 4; bases outside the gene matches: 7. This CDR3 has 14 residues. CDR3 nucleotides: TGTGCCAGCACCCGACAGGGGGGGACCTATGGCTACACCTTC. Amino acids: CASTRQGGTYGYTF.

The chain couples TRBV9 to TRBJ2-7; 13 bases align to TRBD2. This CDR3 comprises 15 residues. Germline V gene lookup returns CDR1 SGDLS and CDR2 YYNGEE. V dropped 3 bases and J dropped 4; count of bases not matched to a gene: 4. The CDR3 sequence: CASSGGLAGAYEQYF. DNA of the CDR3: TGTGCCAGCAGCGGAGGACTAGCGGGGGCATACGAGCAGTACTTC.

The rearrangement uses TRBV5-1 and TRBJ2-7; 10 bases agree with TRBD2. Germline-derived CDR1 and CDR2 are SGHRS and YFSETQ. The CDR3 sequence is 15 residues long. V trimming: 4 bases; J trimming: 2 bases; junction bases outside the gene matches: 6. CDR3 sequence: CASSVSSGGPYEQYF. Here the CDR3 DNA reads TGCGCCAGCAGCGTTTCTAGCGGGGGACCCTACGAGCAGTACTTC.

The chain uses TRBV7-9 and TRBJ2-7, with TRBD1 matching over 11 bases. Germline V gene data show CDR1 as SEHNR and CDR2 as FQNEAQ (reference sequence). This CDR3 region has 13 residues. V gave up 4 bases and J gave up 7 bases; unmatched junction bases: 3. The CDR3 bases are TGTGCCAGCAGCTCCGGGACAGGGGGGGAGCAGTACTTC. It yields the protein CASSSGTGGEQYF.

This chain links TRBV5-1 with TRBJ2-1, with D perhaps matching TRBD1 (5 bases). The V end was cut by 1 base, the J end by 5 bases, with 13 bases between. The germline V gene has CDR1 SGHRS and CDR2 YFSETQ. CDR3 length: 15 amino acids. The DNA for the CDR3 is TGCGCCAGCAGCTTGCGCTCGAAACAGGACAATGAGCAGTTCTTC. The encoded protein is CASSLRSKQDNEQFF.

The chain couples TRBV7-9 to TRBJ1-2; TRBD1 aligns across 9 bases. The V and J ends lost 10 bases and 6 bases, in that order; junction bases with no gene match: 3. This CDR3 is 11 amino acids long. Germline V gives CDR1 SEHNR, CDR2 FQNEAQ (reference sequence). This CDR3 reads CATRTGDGYTF. The CDR3 DNA reads as TGTGCCACCCGGACAGGGGATGGCTACACCTTC.

This clone came up once. This sequence joins TRBV5-1 and TRBJ2-7; TRBD1 is a possible D gene (7 bases). Germline V CDR1 and CDR2: SGHRS, YFSETQ. The V end was cut by 3 bases, the J end by 5 bases, with 18 bases between. The CDR3 extends over 15 amino acids. CDR3 DNA: TGCGCCAGCAGCTGGGCCTTCAGGGGGAGGAACGAGCAGTACTTC. It is translated as CASSWAFRGRNEQYF.

The chain is built from TRBV27 and TRBJ2-1, with D possibly being TRBD1 (6 bases). CDR1 and CDR2 (germline): MNHEY, SMNVEV (reference sequence). Trimming cost V 3 bases and J 2 bases, with 11 bases left between them. The CDR3 consists of 15 residues. This CDR3 reads CASSLVQGPYNEQFF. CDR3 nucleotide sequence: TGTGCCAGCAGTTTGGTGCAGGGGCCCTACAATGAGCAGTTCTTC.